These 30 T cell receptor beta chains were all obtained from the same sample, sequenced in a study of cytomegalovirus exposure and HLA in healthy donors. Sequenced by immunoSEQ multiplex PCR; TCRdb stores in-frame clones only, minus some. In the table there are fewer than 100,000 clones, approximately 90% of which are singletons. The specimen sequenced was PBMCs. All receptors come from a man in his thirties or forties in good health and CMV-seronegative.

J is TRBJ2-7 and V is TRBV19; a weak D match, TRBD2 (5 bases). CDR3 length: 14 residues. CDR1 LNHDA and CDR2 SQIVND come from the germline V gene (reference sequence). Trimming took off 7 bases at V and 1 base at J, with 14 bases between the two ends. In DNA, the CDR3 is TGTGCCAGTACTCCATTAGGACTTTCCTACGAGCAGTACTTC. Translation gives CASTPLGLSYEQYF.

The chain employs TRBV11-2 and TRBJ1-2; 8 bases are shared with TRBD1. V was pared by 4 bases and J by 5 bases, with 3 bases of the junction left unmatched. This CDR3 contains 13 residues. From germline, CDR1 is SGHAT and CDR2 FQNNGV. The CDR3 region is CASSSGQGYGYTF. The CDR3 nucleotides read TGTGCCAGCAGCTCCGGACAGGGATATGGCTACACCTTC.

The chain recombines TRBV28 with TRBJ1-2, with no clear D. V gave up 3 bases and J gave up 2 bases, with 4 bases separating them. Germline V lookup: CDR1 MDHEN, CDR2 SYDVKM. This CDR3 comprises 12 residues. The CDR3 protein is CASSFKNYGYTF. The CDR3 nucleotides read TGTGCCAGCAGTTTTAAAAACTATGGCTACACCTTC.

The rearrangement links TRBV9 to TRBJ2-7; 9 bases line up with TRBD1. The V gene end was trimmed by 3 bases and the J gene end by 5 bases; junction bases not matched to a gene: 6. Germline V gives CDR1 SGDLS, CDR2 YYNGEE. CDR3 length equals 14 residues. This CDR3 is CASSARDRAHEQYF. The CDR3 nucleotides are TGTGCCAGCAGCGCCCGGGACAGGGCCCACGAGCAGTACTTC.

CDR3 sequence reads: CASTPLAGAIDTQYF. CDR3 bases: TGTGCCAGCACCCCCCTAGCGGGGGCTATAGATACGCAGTATTTT. The rearrangement links TRBV6-6 to TRBJ2-3; 10 bases map to TRBD2. Per germline, CDR1 MNHNY and CDR2 SVGAGI (reference sequence). V was pared by 7 bases and J by 5 bases, with 9 bases of the junction left unmatched. The CDR3 runs 15 residues.

This chain uses TRBV7-2 with TRBJ1-2; D not certain. Germline CDR1 SGHTA, CDR2 FQGNSA. V lost 0 bases, J lost 1 base, and 9 bases lay in between. CDR3 length: 15 amino acids. For the CDR3, the DNA is TGTGCCAGCAGCTTAGCCATAGACTATAACTATGGCTACACCTTC. The encoded protein is CASSLAIDYNYGYTF.

V and J are TRBV1 and TRBJ2-3; the D segment call TRBD2 is taken from the table without a DNA check. TRBV1 is given as a pseudogene. This CDR3 has 17 amino acids. CDR3 protein: CTSSPLGGGASTDTQYF. The CDR3 nucleotides are TGCACCAGCAGCCCCCTAGGTGGAGGGGCGAGCACAGATACGCAGTATTTT.

This clone was seen only once. The V call is TRBV7-9, the J call TRBJ2-3; 9 bases line up with TRBD1. V dropped 5 bases and J dropped 1; count of bases not matched to a gene: 4. From germline, CDR1 is SEHNR and CDR2 FQNEAQ (reference sequence). CDR3 size: 15 residues. The CDR3 DNA is TGTGCCAGCAGCGCCCGGACAGGGGGCACAGATACGCAGTATTTT. This codes for CASSARTGGTDTQYF.

The chain has TRBV6-1 and TRBJ2-2; D perhaps matches TRBD1 (5 bases). The CDR3 is 16 amino acids. With 3 bases removed from V and 3 bases from J, the gap between germline ends came to 14 bases. The V gene's germline CDR1 is MNHNS and CDR2 SASEGT. CDR3 sequence (DNA): TGTGCCAGCAGTGACACGAACCTAGGGGACACCGGGGAGCTGTTTTTT. It codes for CASSDTNLGDTGELFF.

This chain uses TRBV6-6 with TRBJ1-2; D call uncertain. The germline V and J ends were trimmed by 2 bases and 4 bases, with 8 bases remaining between them. CDR3 length: 13 residues. Germline-derived CDR1 and CDR2 are MNHNY and SVGAGI (reference sequence). As DNA, the CDR3 is TGTGCCAGCAGTTACCCGGGAGGCTATGGCTACACCTTC. Amino acids: CASSYPGGYGYTF.

The V gene is TRBV28, the J gene TRBJ2-1; a possible D gene is TRBD1 (6 bases). Trimming removed 5 bases from V and 6 bases from J, with 8 bases in between. The CDR3 is 12 amino acids. Germline V lookup: CDR1 MDHEN, CDR2 SYDVKM. CDR3 amino acids: CASSIGGNEQFF. The CDR3 DNA reads as TGTGCCAGCAGTATAGGGGGCAATGAGCAGTTCTTC.

The chain combines TRBV10-2 with TRBJ2-1; 8 bases are a match to TRBD2. Losses at the gene ends were 9 bases for V and 3 bases for J; bases not matched to a gene: 4. Germline loops: CDR1 WSHSY, CDR2 SAAADI. The CDR3 loop spans 13 amino acids. The CDR3 region is CASGSGDYNEQFF. The DNA for the CDR3 is TGCGCCAGTGGTAGCGGGGACTACAATGAGCAGTTCTTC.

A single count supports this clone. The chain is built from TRBV13 and TRBJ2-7; 9 nucleotides align to TRBD2. CDR3 size: 15 residues. The ends lost 1 base at V and 4 bases at J; junction bases unmatched: 5. CDR1 is PRHDT, CDR2 FYEKMQ, per germline (reference sequence). CDR3 in amino acids: CASSLVRGGVYEQYF. CDR3 coding DNA: TGTGCCAGCAGCTTAGTGCGGGGGGGCGTATACGAGCAGTACTTC.

This sequence joins TRBV6-5 and TRBJ2-5; D remains unclear. The germline V gene encodes CDR1 MNHEY and CDR2 SVGAGI. The CDR3 runs to 15 residues. V dropped 5 bases and J dropped 2 bases, with 15 bases sitting between them. CDR3 protein: CASSLTVNHQETQYF. CDR3 sequence (DNA): TGTGCCAGCAGTCTCACAGTAAACCATCAAGAGACCCAGTACTTC.

The V and J genes are TRBV19 and TRBJ1-2, with TRBD1 matching over 7 bases. Trimming cost V 4 bases and J 2 bases; bases outside gene matches: 16. The CDR3 runs 18 residues. Germline assignment: CDR1 LNHDA and CDR2 SQIVND (reference sequence). The CDR3 sequence: CASSTRGRSGTVNYGYTF. CDR3 nucleotide sequence: TGTGCCAGTAGTACAAGGGGAAGGTCCGGGACAGTAAACTATGGCTACACCTTC.

This clone was seen only once. The chain recombines TRBV6-5 with TRBJ2-7, with D maybe TRBD2 (5 bases). V was clipped by 1 base and J by 5 bases, with 6 bases between them. CDR3 size: 12 residues. Germline assignment: CDR1 MNHEY and CDR2 SVGAGI. The CDR3 region has the DNA TGTGCCAGCAGTTACTTGGGAGACGAGCAGTACTTC. Translated, it gives CASSYLGDEQYF.

This chain uses TRBV7-2 with TRBJ2-1; 9 bases are shared with TRBD2. CDR3 length: 15 residues. The V segment lost 4 bases and the J segment 3 bases; nucleotides outside the gene matches: 4. Germline lookup yields CDR1 SGHTA and CDR2 FQGNSA. CDR3 DNA sequence: TGTGCCAGCAGCTCGGCTAGCGGGGACTACAATGAGCAGTTCTTC. It codes for CASSSASGDYNEQFF. Full variable domain (rest looked up from reference TRBV7-2 and TRBJ2-1): GAGVSQSPSNKVTEKGKDVELRCDPISGHTALYWYRQSLGQGLEFLIYFQGNSAPDKSGLPSDRFSAERTGGSVSTLTIQRTQQEDSAVYLCASSSASGDYNEQFFGPGTRLTVL.

This chain connects TRBV7-2 to TRBJ2-7; 9 bases map to TRBD1. The CDR3 covers 17 residues. Losses at the gene ends were 5 bases for V and 5 bases for J; bases not matched to a gene: 16. In germline, CDR1 is SGHTA, CDR2 FQGNSA. CDR3 loop: CASSPTGTGLGVHEQYF. In DNA form, the CDR3 reads TGTGCCAGCAGCCCCACCGGGACAGGGTTGGGAGTACACGAGCAGTACTTC.

The chain employs TRBV2 and TRBJ2-7; 8 positions agree with TRBD1. The trim removed 4 bases at V and 5 bases at J, leaving 4 bases unmatched. CDR1 and CDR2 (germline): SNHLY, FYNNEI. The CDR3 has 13 amino acids. CDR3 sequence reads: CASSADRGDEQYF. In DNA form, the CDR3 reads TGTGCCAGCAGTGCTGACAGGGGTGACGAGCAGTACTTC.

The V gene is TRBV4-1, the J gene TRBJ2-4, with 9 bases identical to TRBD1. V shed 3 bases, J shed 7 bases, and the junction held 4 bases outside the gene matches. This CDR3 is 14 amino acids long. CDR1 is MGHRA, CDR2 YSYEKL, per germline. The CDR3 DNA reads TGCGCCAGCAGCCACCAGGACAGGGGTAACATTCAGTACTTC. Translated, it gives CASSHQDRGNIQYF.

The J gene is TRBJ1-1, the V gene TRBV18; D ambiguous. Germline V lookup: CDR1 KGHSH, CDR2 LQKENI. The CDR3 contains 13 residues. Between the trimmed V and J ends, which lost 3 bases and 1 base, there was a span of 6 bases. For the CDR3, the DNA is TGTGCCAGCTCACCGACTCAGAACACTGAAGCTTTCTTT. Encoded protein: CASSPTQNTEAFF.

The rearrangement joins TRBV28 to TRBJ2-1, with D unclear. Trimming took 6 bases from V and 8 from J, leaving 8 bases between them. The CDR3 extends over 11 amino acids. CDR1 is MDHEN, CDR2 SYDVKM, per germline. CDR3 in DNA: TGTGCCAGCAGAACACATTATGAGCAGTTCTTC. Its protein product is CASRTHYEQFF.

This sequence joins TRBV28 and TRBJ2-5; TRBD1 agrees at 8 bases. With 5 bases clipped from V and 4 bases from J, the junction kept 15 bases outside the gene matches. CDR1 MDHEN and CDR2 SYDVKM come from the germline V gene. The CDR3 consists of 17 residues. The chain's CDR3 is CASSRRRTGSFRETQYF. The CDR3 bases are TGTGCCAGCAGTAGACGGAGGACAGGGAGTTTTAGAGAGACCCAGTACTTC.

The chain has TRBV14 and TRBJ2-5; TRBD2 matches at 8 bases. V trimming: 1 base; J trimming: 5 bases; junction bases outside the gene matches: 9. CDR1 is SGHDN, CDR2 FVKESK, per germline. The CDR3 extends over 16 amino acids. The CDR3 sequence is CASSQGLAGFMETQYF. CDR3 in DNA: TGTGCCAGCAGCCAAGGATTAGCGGGATTTATGGAGACCCAGTACTTC.

The chain uses TRBV28 and TRBJ1-1, with D unresolved. Trimming shortened V by 3 bases and J by 0 bases, and 8 bases separated the two germline ends. The CDR3 consists of 14 residues. The germline gives CDR1 MDHEN, CDR2 SYDVKM. CDR3 coding DNA: TGTGCCAGCAGTTTTGGAGTGATGAACACTGAAGCTTTCTTT. Translation gives CASSFGVMNTEAFF.

The V call is TRBV5-1, the J call TRBJ2-2, with TRBD2 matching over 7 bases. CDR3 size: 16 residues. V gave up 2 bases and J gave up 0 bases; unmatched junction bases: 4. CDR1 and CDR2 (germline): SGHRS, YFSETQ. The CDR3 is CASSFLAAANTGELFF. In DNA, the CDR3 is TGCGCCAGCAGCTTCCTAGCGGCCGCGAACACCGGGGAGCTGTTTTTT.

This chain connects TRBV28 to TRBJ2-3, with D perhaps matching TRBD2 (6 bases). Looked up from germline, CDR1 is MDHEN and CDR2 is SYDVKM. The CDR3 has 16 amino acids. Trimming took off 3 bases at V and 4 bases at J, with 17 bases between the two ends. CDR3 sequence: CASSLVGRGFADTQYF. The DNA of the CDR3 is TGTGCCAGCAGTTTGGTTGGTCGGGGGTTCGCAGATACGCAGTATTTT.

This clone was seen once. The chain is built from TRBV7-9 and TRBJ2-7; the D gene is possibly TRBD2 (5 bases). V was clipped by 8 bases and J by 3 bases, with 14 bases between them. The CDR3 extends over 13 amino acids. Germline V gene sequence: CDR1 SEHNR, CDR2 FQNEAQ (reference sequence). CDR3 sequence (DNA): TGTGCCAGCGGGGTAGCGTCTTTCTACGAGCAGTACTTC. Its translation: CASGVASFYEQYF. Supplemented by reference TRBV7-9 and TRBJ2-7, the full variable domain reads DTGVSQNPRHKITKRGQNVTFRCDPISEHNRLYWYRQTLGQGPEFLTYFQNEAQLEKSRLLSDRFSAERPKGSFSTLEIQRTEQGDSAMYLCASGVASFYEQYFGPGTRLTVT.

The count of this clone is one. CDR3: CASSLSPGGNPNEKLFF. The CDR3 DNA reads TGTGCCAGCAGCTTAAGTCCAGGGGGCAACCCTAATGAAAAACTGTTTTTT. The V gene is TRBV7-9, the J gene TRBJ1-4; 8 bases align to TRBD1. The CDR3 extends over 17 amino acids. CDR1 is SEHNR and CDR2 is FQNEAQ in the germline V gene (reference sequence). Trimming removed 2 bases from V and 3 bases from J; junction bases left unmatched: 8.

V usage is TRBV19 and J usage is TRBJ2-2; 9 nucleotides align to TRBD1. Trimming at V came to 9 bases and at J to 5 bases, leaving 7 bases not matched to a gene. This CDR3 is 14 amino acids long. Germline V gives CDR1 LNHDA, CDR2 SQIVND (reference sequence). The CDR3 sequence is CASRRDRVTGELFF. CDR3 DNA sequence: TGTGCCAGCCGCCGGGACAGGGTGACCGGGGAGCTGTTTTTT. Looking up the rest from reference TRBV19 and TRBJ2-2 gives the full variable domain: DGGITQSPKYLFRKEGQNVTLSCEQNLNHDAMYWYRQDPGQGLRLIYYSQIVNDFQKGDIAEGYSVSREKKESFPLTVTSAQKNPTAFYLCASRRDRVTGELFFGEGSRLTVL.